This passage covers 24 T cell receptor beta chains from one sample sequenced in a study of shared clonotypes between healthy human individuals. Positive CCR7 selection of CD45RO-negative cells yielded the naive CD8 cells, and terminally differentiated effector memory CD45RA+ cells were excluded. Assay used: immunoSEQ multiplex PCR; TCRdb lists only in-frame clones, some missing. In the table there are hundreds of thousands of clones, 95% to 97% of which are singletons. The specimen was naive CD8+ T cells sorted from blood. The receptors here all came from a young woman in good health.

The chain is built from TRBV27 and TRBJ1-2; TRBD1 is a possible D gene (6 bases). CDR1 is MNHEY and CDR2 is SMNVEV in the germline V gene (reference sequence). The ends were cut back, 3 bases at V and 6 bases at J, with 14 bases in the middle. The CDR3 length is 14 residues. CDR3: CASSFGVTGHGYTF. The CDR3 DNA reads TGTGCCAGCAGTTTTGGAGTCACAGGGCATGGCTACACCTTC.

This rearrangement joins TRBV19 to TRBJ2-1; D is unresolved. Germline V lookup: CDR1 LNHDA, CDR2 SQIVND (reference sequence). The length of the CDR3 is 13 residues. The V gene lost 3 bases and the J gene lost 10 bases, with 13 bases spanning the gap. For the CDR3, the DNA is TGTGCCAGTAGTATTATCGAGATCAGCGAGCAGTTCTTC. This translates into CASSIIEISEQFF.

The genes are TRBV2 and TRBJ2-7; no clear D gene. Germline CDR1 SNHLY, CDR2 FYNNEI. The CDR3 consists of 12 residues. Trimming pared 1 base from V and 3 bases from J, leaving 4 bases between. CDR3 in amino acids: CASSEENYEQYF. Here the CDR3 DNA reads TGTGCCAGCAGTGAAGAAAACTACGAGCAGTACTTC.

The chain employs TRBV11-2 and TRBJ1-6; D not certain. In germline, CDR1 is SGHAT, CDR2 FQNNGV. Trimming removed 6 bases from V and 8 bases from J, with 11 bases in between. The CDR3 runs 13 residues. The CDR3: CASSQEWDSPLHF. Written as DNA, the CDR3 is TGTGCCAGCAGTCAAGAATGGGATTCACCCCTCCACTTT.

The chain links TRBV6-5 to TRBJ2-2, with 8 bases matching TRBD2. The CDR3 length is 15 residues. CDR1 MNHEY and CDR2 SVGAGI come from the germline V gene. With V trimmed by 5 bases and J by 6 bases, 8 bases remained unmatched. CDR3 sequence reads: CASSASGSRPGELFF. CDR3 nucleotide sequence: TGTGCCAGCAGTGCTAGCGGGTCGCGGCCCGGGGAGCTGTTTTTT.

V is TRBV15 and J is TRBJ2-7, with D perhaps TRBD1 or TRBD2 (5 bases each). Between the trimmed V and J ends, which lost 3 bases and 0 bases, there was a span of 12 bases. Germline CDR1 is LNHNV and CDR2 is YYDKDF (reference sequence). The CDR3 loop spans 15 amino acids. The CDR3 DNA is TGTGCCACCAGCAGCCGGGACGGACACTCCTACGAGCAGTACTTC. It is translated as CATSSRDGHSYEQYF.

The V call is TRBV5-1, the J call TRBJ2-2, with a weak D call TRBD1 (5 bases). The ends were cut back, 4 bases at V and 0 bases at J, with 10 bases in the middle. This CDR3 has 15 amino acids. The germline V gene encodes CDR1 SGHRS and CDR2 YFSETQ. CDR3 region: CASSRGQANTGELFF. DNA of the CDR3: TGCGCCAGCAGCCGTGGACAAGCGAACACCGGGGAGCTGTTTTTT.

The chain combines TRBV27 with TRBJ2-7; 11 nucleotides line up with TRBD1. The CDR3 is 14 residues long. V gave up 6 bases and J gave up 7 bases; unmatched junction bases: 8. Germline loops: CDR1 MNHEY, CDR2 SMNVEV (reference sequence). The CDR3 protein is CASSPGTGGREQYF. CDR3 sequence (DNA): TGTGCCAGCAGCCCAGGGACAGGGGGACGGGAGCAGTACTTC.

The V call is TRBV2, the J call TRBJ2-2; 9 nucleotides line up with TRBD2. Germline V gene lookup returns CDR1 SNHLY and CDR2 FYNNEI. The CDR3 is made up of 18 amino acids. Losses at the gene ends were 7 bases for V and 5 bases for J; bases not matched to a gene: 17. The CDR3 region has the DNA TGTGCCAGCAATTGGGCTAGCGGGACTTCAAAGGGGACCGGGGAGCTGTTTTTT. This gives the protein CASNWASGTSKGTGELFF.

The rearrangement joins TRBV27 to TRBJ2-7; D perhaps matches TRBD2 (6 bases). The CDR3 loop spans 16 amino acids. The V end lost 0 bases, the J end lost 5 bases, and 17 bases lay between the germline ends. Germline values: CDR1 MNHEY, CDR2 SMNVEV (reference sequence). The CDR3 region has the DNA TGTGCCAGCAGTTTATCTTTAGCGGTCCCTGTGAACGAGCAGTACTTC. Translated, it gives CASSLSLAVPVNEQYF.

This chain links TRBV2 with TRBJ1-5; no firm D call. Trimming removed 0 bases at V and 4 bases at J, with 7 bases between. CDR3 length equals 14 residues. Looked up from germline, CDR1 is SNHLY and CDR2 is FYNNEI. CDR3 nucleotides: TGTGCCAGCAGTGAAGCGTTTGGGAATCAGCCCCAGCATTTT. It yields the protein CASSEAFGNQPQHF. Full variable domain (missing parts from reference TRBV2 and TRBJ1-5): EPEVTQTPSHQVTQMGQEVILRCVPISNHLYFYWYRQILGQKVEFLVSFYNNEISEKSEIFDDQFSVERPDGSNFTLKIRSTKLEDSAMYFCASSEAFGNQPQHFGDGTRLSIL.

The chain recombines TRBV5-8 with TRBJ2-7; tentatively, D is TRBD1 (6 bases). V was clipped by 0 bases and J by 3 bases, with 10 bases between them. The CDR3 spans 14 residues. CDR1 and CDR2 from the germline V gene are SGHTS and YDEGEE. Here the CDR3 DNA reads TGTGCCAGCAGCTTGGGACAGGCAGACTACGAGCAGTACTTC. This gives the protein CASSLGQADYEQYF.

Points on this clone: A much more abundant neighbour one base away suggests this may be a read error. The sample holds other DNA sequences that translate to the same CDR3. This chain uses TRBV5-6 with TRBJ2-7; 11 bases agree with TRBD1. This CDR3 is 14 amino acids long. V was pared by 5 bases and J by 3 bases, with 4 bases of the junction left unmatched. Germline V gene sequence: CDR1 SGHDT, CDR2 YYEEEE. CDR3 in DNA: TGTGCCAGCAGTCCCGGGACAGGGGGCTACGAGCAGTACTTC. Its translation is CASSPGTGGYEQYF.

The rearrangement uses TRBV27 and TRBJ1-5; D unresolved. The CDR3 is 14 residues long. Deletions cut 2 bases from V and 4 bases from J, with 9 bases between. CDR1 and CDR2 (germline): MNHEY, SMNVEV (reference sequence). In DNA, the CDR3 is TGTGCCAGCAGTTTACACTTCTCAAATCAGCCCCAGCATTTT. As protein: CASSLHFSNQPQHF.

The J gene is TRBJ2-1, the V gene TRBV6-1; D may be TRBD1 (6 bases). The V gene lost 6 bases and the J gene lost 5 bases, with 14 bases spanning the gap. Looked up from germline, CDR1 is MNHNS and CDR2 is SASEGT. CDR3 length equals 14 residues. The CDR3 sequence: CASSETGPNNEQFF. For the CDR3, the DNA is TGTGCCAGCAGCGAAACAGGGCCCAACAATGAGCAGTTCTTC.

The rearrangement uses TRBV4-1 and TRBJ2-7; 7 positions agree with TRBD2. Germline V gene sequence: CDR1 MGHRA, CDR2 YSYEKL. The length of the CDR3 is 15 residues. J gave up 2 bases and V 4 bases, and 8 bases lay outside the gene matches. CDR3 sequence: CASSPRASGTYEQYF. The CDR3 DNA sequence: TGCGCCAGCAGCCCTCGGGCTAGCGGAACCTACGAGCAGTACTTC.

This sequence joins TRBV27 and TRBJ1-2; 7 nucleotides line up with TRBD1. Germline CDR1 reads MNHEY; CDR2 reads SMNVEV (reference sequence). The CDR3 length is 15 residues. With V trimmed by 7 bases and J by 0 bases, 8 bases remained unmatched. CDR3 loop: CASTITGTANYGYTF. DNA of the CDR3: TGTGCCAGCACTATAACCGGGACAGCTAACTATGGCTACACCTTC.

The rearrangement uses TRBV15 and TRBJ1-5; TRBD1 is a possible D gene (6 bases). CDR3 length: 15 residues. CDR1 is LNHNV, CDR2 YYDKDF, per germline (reference sequence). With 5 bases removed from V and 6 bases from J, the gap between germline ends came to 17 bases. The CDR3 reads CATSELEGVTQPQHF. In DNA form, the CDR3 reads TGTGCCACCAGCGAGTTGGAGGGGGTGACTCAGCCCCAGCATTTT.

The table lists this clone with a count of one. This chain joins TRBV27 and TRBJ1-6; 7 positions match TRBD1. The J segment lost 0 bases and the V segment lost 0 bases, leaving 8 bases of the junction unmatched. This CDR3 region has 19 residues. The germline V gene encodes CDR1 MNHEY and CDR2 SMNVEV (reference sequence). CDR3 nucleotides: TGTGCCAGCAGTTTATCCCCCAGGGGGAAAAGCTCCTATAATTCACCCCTCCACTTT. Residues: CASSLSPRGKSSYNSPLHF.

The chain is built from TRBV9 and TRBJ1-2; maybe TRBD1 (6 bases). V was pared by 4 bases and J by 4 bases, with 11 bases between. This CDR3 is 13 amino acids long. Looked up from germline, CDR1 is SGDLS and CDR2 is YYNGEE. CDR3 DNA: TGTGCCAGCAGCTACAGGGATTTCTATGGCTACACCTTC. Protein: CASSYRDFYGYTF.

This chain uses TRBV19 with TRBJ2-7, with D maybe TRBD1 (5 bases). The CDR3 loop spans 13 amino acids. From germline, CDR1 is LNHDA and CDR2 SQIVND (reference sequence). Trimming took 3 bases from V and 5 from J, leaving 11 bases between them. CDR3 bases: TGTGCCAGTAGTATGAGGTGGGGCAACGAGCAGTACTTC. As protein: CASSMRWGNEQYF.

The rearrangement links TRBV6-6 to TRBJ2-7; D is perhaps TRBD1 (6 bases). The CDR3 is made up of 13 amino acids. The V gene lost 6 bases and the J gene lost 3 bases, with 12 bases spanning the gap. Germline V CDR1 and CDR2: MNHNY, SVGAGI (reference sequence). The CDR3 DNA follows: TGTGCCAGCAGCCCGGGACATGGCTACGAGCAGTACTTC. Amino acids: CASSPGHGYEQYF.

This clone has a single count. The chain uses TRBV6-1 and TRBJ1-1, with TRBD1 as a possible D gene (5 bases). CDR1 and CDR2 (germline): MNHNS, SASEGT. The CDR3 runs to 11 residues. Trimming cost V 6 bases and J 11 bases, with 13 bases left between them. CDR3 DNA sequence: TGTGCCAGCAGCGGCAGGGAGCGCGCTTTCTTT. Translating gives CASSGRERAFF.

V usage is TRBV28 and J usage is TRBJ2-6; no definite D call. CDR3 length equals 13 residues. Trimming removed 4 bases from V and 4 bases from J, with 5 bases in between. Germline assignment: CDR1 MDHEN and CDR2 SYDVKM. CDR3 sequence (DNA): TGTGCCAGCAGTTACGGAGGGGCCAACGTCCTGACTTTC. Its protein is CASSYGGANVLTF.